This TCR beta chain was obtained from a study of a mutant IDH1 vaccine in newly diagnosed glioma. Study in general: The sex distribution of treated patients was 62.5% male and about 38% female, with a mean age of around 40 years. General study points: Vaccine-induced immune responses were detected in approximately 93% of patients.

Details on this clone: Its antigen is not identified.

Sequenced by immunoSEQ multiplex PCR; TCRdb stores in-frame clones only, minus some. The repertoire consists of 68,000 or so clones, with more than 65% occurring once and the leading ten covering 7% to 10%. This CDR3 comprises 15 residues. The V gene lost 4 bases and the J gene lost 0 bases, with 14 bases spanning the gap. Germline lookup yields CDR1 SGHKS and CDR2 YYEKEE (reference sequence). Time point denoted: baseline, week 1 (first vaccination visit). The sample's treatment: pre-vaccination baseline after standard-of-care therapy. The V gene is TRBV5-5, the J gene TRBJ2-7; unclear D gene. The receptor was isolated from a man aged 45 to 65 with glioma. Material: PBMCs, obtained from a glioma patient treated with radiotherapy, temozolomide or both. Written as DNA, the CDR3 is TGTGCCAGCAGCGACCTTCGGGCCCTCTCCTACGAGCAGTACTTC. This codes for CASSDLRALSYEQYF.